This TCR beta chain derives from a study of blood T cell repertoires in COVID-19. Produced via immunoSEQ multiplex PCR; TCRdb's table is partial and in-frame only. Of around 220,000 clones listed, 65% to 90% are singletons. Germline V gene sequence: CDR1 LNHDA, CDR2 SQIVND (reference sequence). The CDR3 has 16 residues. After removal of 5 bases from V and 4 bases from J, the junction contained 10 bases not matched to a gene. V is TRBV19 and J is TRBJ1-5; 8 bases map to TRBD1. Sequenced sample: peripheral blood. The receptor was derived from a man in his fifties with acute or convalescent COVID-19. CDR3 sequence: CASSYSRGRRNQPQHF. DNA for the CDR3: TGTGCCAGTAGTTACTCCAGGGGGCGAAGGAATCAGCCCCAGCATTTT.